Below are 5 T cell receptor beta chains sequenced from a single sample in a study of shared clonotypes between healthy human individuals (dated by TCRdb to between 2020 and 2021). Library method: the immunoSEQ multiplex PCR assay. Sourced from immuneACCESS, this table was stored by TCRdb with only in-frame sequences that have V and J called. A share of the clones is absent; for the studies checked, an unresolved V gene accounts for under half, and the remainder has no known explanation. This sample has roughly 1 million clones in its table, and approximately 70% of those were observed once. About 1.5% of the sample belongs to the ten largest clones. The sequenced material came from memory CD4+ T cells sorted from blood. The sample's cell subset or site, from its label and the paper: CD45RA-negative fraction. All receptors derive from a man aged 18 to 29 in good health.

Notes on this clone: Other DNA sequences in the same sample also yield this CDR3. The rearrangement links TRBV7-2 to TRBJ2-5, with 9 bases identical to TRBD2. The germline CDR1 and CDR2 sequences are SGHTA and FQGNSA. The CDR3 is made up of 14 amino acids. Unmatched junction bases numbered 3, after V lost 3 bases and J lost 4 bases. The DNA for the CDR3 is TGTGCCAGCAGCTTTAGCGGGAGAGGAGAGACCCAGTACTTC. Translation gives CASSFSGRGETQYF.

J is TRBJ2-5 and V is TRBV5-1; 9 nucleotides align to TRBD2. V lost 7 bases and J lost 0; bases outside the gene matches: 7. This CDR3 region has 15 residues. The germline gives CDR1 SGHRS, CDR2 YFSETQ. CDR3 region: CASASGGRDQETQYF. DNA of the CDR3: TGCGCCAGCGCCTCAGGCGGGAGGGACCAAGAGACCCAGTACTTC.

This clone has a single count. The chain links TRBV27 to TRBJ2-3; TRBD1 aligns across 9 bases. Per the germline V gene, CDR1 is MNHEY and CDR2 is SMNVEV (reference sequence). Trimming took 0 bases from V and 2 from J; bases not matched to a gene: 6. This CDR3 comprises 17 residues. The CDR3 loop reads CASSLSGGQGLTDTQYF. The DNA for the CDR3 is TGTGCCAGCAGTTTATCGGGGGGACAGGGACTCACAGATACGCAGTATTTT.

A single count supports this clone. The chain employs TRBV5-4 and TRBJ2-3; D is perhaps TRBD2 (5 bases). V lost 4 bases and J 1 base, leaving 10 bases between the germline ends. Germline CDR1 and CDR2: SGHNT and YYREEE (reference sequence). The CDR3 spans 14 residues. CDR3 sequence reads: CASSQERGTDTQYF. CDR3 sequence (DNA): TGTGCCAGCAGCCAGGAGAGGGGCACAGATACGCAGTATTTT.

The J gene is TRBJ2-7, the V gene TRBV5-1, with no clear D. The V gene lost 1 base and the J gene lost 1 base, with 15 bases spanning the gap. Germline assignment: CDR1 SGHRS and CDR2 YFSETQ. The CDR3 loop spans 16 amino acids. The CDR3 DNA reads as TGCGCCAGCAGCTTGCGTATGGGTTTAGGGTCCTACGAGCAGTACTTC. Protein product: CASSLRMGLGSYEQYF.